This T cell receptor (beta chain) was observed in a study of blood T cells in healthy people across ages. PBMCs numbering at least 7 million were isolated per sample. The amount of total RNA extracted per sample was at least 5.5 micrograms. V was pared by 5 bases and J by 11 bases, with 15 bases between. Germline values: CDR1 SEHNR, CDR2 FQNEAQ (reference sequence). The CDR3 length is 12 residues. Combining a sample-barcoded 5' primer with a J-beta primer mix, a second PCR ran for roughly 7 to 11 cycles. All cDNA molecules were each tagged by a template-switch adaptor with 12 random nucleotides. TCRdb analysed the 5' RACE reads with MiXCR anew, one entry per CDR3 protein. Of about 780,000 distinct CDR3 sequences in the sample, around a quarter are singletons; the top ten hold 2.5% to 3.5%. This same sample was also part of a study on T cells of mothers and their children.

Sequencing was performed on blood. The clonotype comes from a boy aged 10-17 years in good health. The chain is built from TRBV7-9 and TRBJ1-1; a weak D match, TRBD1 (5 bases). In nucleotides, the CDR3 is TGTGCCAGCAGCCTTGGGACGGCGGATGCTTTCTTT. Residues: CASSLGTADAFF.